This T cell receptor beta chain was retrieved from a study of T cell responses to AZD1222 COVID-19 vaccine (dated by TCRdb to about 2021). Study-level background: AZD1222 recipients whose second dose came at about 4 weeks and those whose second dose came at about 12 weeks were combined into one group, since spike-specific TCR depth and breadth did not differ between the two schedules. A total of about 230 trial participants underwent TCR sequencing, of whom 200 to 220 received two doses of AZD1222 and about 25 received two doses of the MenACWY control vaccine. Trial participants were enrolled by age into 18-55, 56-69 and 70-plus year subgroups, with roughly 160, 29 and 62 TCR-sequenced participants respectively. Points the paper makes about the study in general: The 56-69-year group was small, and its depth increase did not reach significance, likely because of low power. Because no day 14 peak-response samples were available, the repertoires could be characterized only after the peak T cell response. Reportedly, almost half of the unique spike-specific TCRs recognized epitopes lying outside the regions that are mutated in the B.1.351 and B.1.1.7 variants. After two AZD1222 doses, both the breadth and the depth of spike-specific TCRs were significantly higher than at day 0 and than in MenACWY recipients. The whole spike protein was spanned by vaccine-associated CD4 TCRs, and dominant responses were seen in regions 160-218 and 743-854. Participants were mostly white British and included more females than males, and it was suggested by the authors that clonal diversity may have been underestimated. Conclusions about previously exposed vaccinees were limited because only six AZD1222 recipients were SARS-CoV-2 seropositive at baseline.

The CDR3 regions of human TCRbeta chains were analyzed by immunosequencing. The source study handled its data this way. TCRs in the repertoires were compared against a reference library of SARS-CoV-2-specific TCRs that had been generated with the MIRA antigen-specificity platform. Breadth meant the fraction of unique TCRs that were SARS-CoV-2-associated, whereas depth meant the fraction of total T cells that were SARS-CoV-2-associated. Each spike-specific TCR was assigned to its reactive spike region and to a CD4 or CD8 class using the MIRA data. Log10-transformed breadth and depth values were compared by one-way ANOVA with Sidak's multiple comparisons tests. In TCRdb, the immuneACCESS table is reduced to in-frame sequences with V and J assigned. These tables do not hold every clone; where another copy was compared, an unresolved V gene accounts for under half, and the others remain unexplained. That table supplies the V and J calls and clone size; D and trimming were determined from the DNA. The sample records some 140,000 clones, 93% of which are singletons. The leading ten clones occupy 0.9% to 0.95% of the sample.

This sample's time point label indicates: baseline before first vaccination. Vaccinee samples came from UK trials COV001 and COV002, including a single-blind randomized controlled phase 2/3 trial of AZD1222 (ChAdOx1 nCoV-19) in healthy adults. For TCRbeta chain sequencing, PBMC samples were collected from trial participants at day 0 and at day 28 after the second dose. The CDR3 spans 13 residues, from the cysteine through the phenylalanine. This entry keeps only the CDR3 DNA: 39 bases, framed from base 1. V lost 8 bases and J lost 9 bases; the stretch between them is 17 bases long. The germline V gene yields MNHEY for CDR1 and SVGAGI for CDR2. Notes on this clone: Its cognate antigen has yet to be identified. The record has no base qualities; no much larger clone is one base away.

The sample was peripheral blood, taken on day 0 of AZD1222 vaccination. The rearranged segments are TRBV6-5 and TRBJ1-3, with no reliable assignment of the D segment. This TCR came from an adult in good health. In nucleotide form, the sequence is TGTGCCAGCCTTTCCCTCGGCGGCGGCACCATATATTTT. Translated, it gives CASLSLGGGTIYF.